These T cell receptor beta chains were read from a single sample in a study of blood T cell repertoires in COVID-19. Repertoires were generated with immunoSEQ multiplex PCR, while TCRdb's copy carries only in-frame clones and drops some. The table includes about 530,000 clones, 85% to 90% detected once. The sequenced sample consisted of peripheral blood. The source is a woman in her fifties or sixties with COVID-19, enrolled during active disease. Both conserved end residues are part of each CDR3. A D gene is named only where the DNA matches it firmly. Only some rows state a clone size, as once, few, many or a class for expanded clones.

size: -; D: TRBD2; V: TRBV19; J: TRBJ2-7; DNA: TGTGCCAGTAGTATAGGGCCGGGAGGCGAGGAGCAGTACTTC; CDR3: CASSIGPGGEEQYF
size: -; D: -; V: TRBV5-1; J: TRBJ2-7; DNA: TGCGCCAGCAGCTTGGTCGGGATCTCCTACGAGCAGTACTTC; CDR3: CASSLVGISYEQYF
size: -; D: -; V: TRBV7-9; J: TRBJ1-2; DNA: TGTGCCAGCAGCGTCGACAGAGGCCCCCTTGAAGGCTACACCTTC; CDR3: CASSVDRGPLEGYTF
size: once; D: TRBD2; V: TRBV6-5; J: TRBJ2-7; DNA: TGTGCCTCCGCGGCTAGCGGCTCCTACGAGCAGTACTTC; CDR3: CASAASGSYEQYF
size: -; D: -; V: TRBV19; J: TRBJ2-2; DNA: TGTGCCAGTAGTGCGGGACAGAGCACCGGGGAGCTGTTTTTT; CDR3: CASSAGQSTGELFF
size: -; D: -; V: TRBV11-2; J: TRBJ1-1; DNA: TGTGCCAGCAGCCGTACAGGTCCGGGCACTGAAGCTTTCTTT; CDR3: CASSRTGPGTEAFF
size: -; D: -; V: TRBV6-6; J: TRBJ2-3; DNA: TGTGCCAGCACCTCGGAAACTGGAGCTAGCACAGATACGCAGTATTTT; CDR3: CASTSETGASTDTQYF
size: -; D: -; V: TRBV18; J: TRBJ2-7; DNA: TGTGCCAGCTCACGGAGCTCCTACGAGCAGTACTTC; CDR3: CASSRSSYEQYF
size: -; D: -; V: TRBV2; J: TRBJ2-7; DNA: TGTGCCAGCAGTGAACGTGGCGGCTACGAGCAGTACTTC; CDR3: CASSERGGYEQYF
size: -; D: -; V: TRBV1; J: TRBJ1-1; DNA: TGCACCAGCAGCCATCATGACAGCCTGAGTTCCGAGATGAACACTGAAGCTTTCTTT; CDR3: CTSSHHDSLSSEMNTEAFF
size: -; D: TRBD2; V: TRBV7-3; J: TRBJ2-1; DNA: TGTGCCAGCAGCCCCGTGAGCGGGACCCTTAATGAGCAGTTCTTC; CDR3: CASSPVSGTLNEQFF
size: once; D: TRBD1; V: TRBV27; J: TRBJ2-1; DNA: TGTGCCAGCAGTTCCTTGGACCTTACAGGGGATAATTGGAATGAGCAGTTCTTC; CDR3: CASSSLDLTGDNWNEQFF
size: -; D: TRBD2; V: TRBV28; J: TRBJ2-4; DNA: TGTGCCAGCAGTTTCTATAGCGGGGGGTCAAAAATCGGCAAAAACATTCAGTACTTC; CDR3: CASSFYSGGSKIGKNIQYF
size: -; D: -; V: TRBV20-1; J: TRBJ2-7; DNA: TGCAGTGCTAGTATCCAGGTCTCTTCCTGGACAGAACACTACGAGCAGTACTTC; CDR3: CSASIQVSSWTEHYEQYF
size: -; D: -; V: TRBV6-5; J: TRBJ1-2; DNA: TGTGCCAGCAGTTACGCCACAGCTAACTATGGCTACACCTTC; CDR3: CASSYATANYGYTF
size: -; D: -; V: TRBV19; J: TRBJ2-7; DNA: TGTGCCAGTAGTACCCACCCGGACTATTTGGGGATCGAGCAGTACTTC; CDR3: CASSTHPDYLGIEQYF
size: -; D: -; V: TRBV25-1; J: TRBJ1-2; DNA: TGTGCCAGCAGTGAGATTGGAGGGAAAGGGTCCTTGGATGGCTACACCTTC; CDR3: CASSEIGGKGSLDGYTF
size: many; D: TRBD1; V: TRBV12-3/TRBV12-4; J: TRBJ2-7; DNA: TGTGCCAGCAGTTTAAACAGGGGGTACGAGCAGTACTTC; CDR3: CASSLNRGYEQYF